This T cell receptor (beta chain) came from a study of blood T cell repertoires in COVID-19. Whole-study context: Whether acute or convalescent, the COVID-19 samples came from the United States, Italy and Spain. Sources were T cells, B-cell-depleted T cells, or PBMCs; the material itself was cDNA or gDNA.

This clone has just one count. In the study's own analysis: Estimation of nucleated cell counts relied on the amplification of reference gene primers. Repertoires were generated with immunoSEQ multiplex PCR, while TCRdb's copy carries only in-frame clones and drops some. V and J calls and clone size are those listed in that table; D and trimming were worked out from the DNA. The sample yields 180,000 or so clones, 85% to 90% seen once. Sequencing used peripheral blood. The sequence came from a person aged 70 to 85 with COVID-19, enrolled during active disease.

CDR3 loop: CAWNRGRDHNEQFF. CDR3 DNA: TGTGCCTGGAACCGCGGGCGGGACCACAATGAGCAGTTCTTC. The chain joins TRBV30 to TRBJ2-1; possibly TRBD2 for D (6 bases). The CDR3 is made up of 14 amino acids. Trimming took 4 bases from V and 5 from J, leaving 15 bases between them. Germline CDR1 GTSNPN, CDR2 SVGIG (reference sequence).